Included here is one T cell receptor beta chain sequence, with context. Plated together were about 200,000 CFSE-labeled responder cells and about 200,000 irradiated, violet-dye-labeled stimulator cells. Sorted cells were CFSE-low CD3+CD4+ or CD3+CD8+ proliferating responders. The data originate from a study of graft-versus-host responses after intestinal transplantation. Study as a whole: Transplants were multivisceral, liver-intestinal, or isolated intestinal.

V lost 3 bases and J lost 4, with 10 bases in between. CDR1 is MDHEN and CDR2 is SYDVKM in the germline V gene. The CDR3 consists of 14 residues. The assay was immunoSEQ multiplex PCR, and TCRdb's table has in-frame clones only and misses some. In the table there are about 15,000 clones, about 30% of which are singletons. The TCR was taken from a human patient who received an intestinal transplant. This specimen was alloreactive CD4+ T cells from a mixed lymphocyte reaction culture, taken before intestinal transplant. Subset in this sample: CFSE-low proliferating T cells sorted from roughly six-day pre-transplant mixed lymphocyte reaction (GvH or HvG direction). The chain employs TRBV28 and TRBJ1-5; D is possibly TRBD1 (6 bases). CDR3 nucleotide sequence: TGTGCCAGCAGTTTGGTAAGGGGGAATCAGCCCCAGCATTTT. This sequence encodes CASSLVRGNQPQHF.